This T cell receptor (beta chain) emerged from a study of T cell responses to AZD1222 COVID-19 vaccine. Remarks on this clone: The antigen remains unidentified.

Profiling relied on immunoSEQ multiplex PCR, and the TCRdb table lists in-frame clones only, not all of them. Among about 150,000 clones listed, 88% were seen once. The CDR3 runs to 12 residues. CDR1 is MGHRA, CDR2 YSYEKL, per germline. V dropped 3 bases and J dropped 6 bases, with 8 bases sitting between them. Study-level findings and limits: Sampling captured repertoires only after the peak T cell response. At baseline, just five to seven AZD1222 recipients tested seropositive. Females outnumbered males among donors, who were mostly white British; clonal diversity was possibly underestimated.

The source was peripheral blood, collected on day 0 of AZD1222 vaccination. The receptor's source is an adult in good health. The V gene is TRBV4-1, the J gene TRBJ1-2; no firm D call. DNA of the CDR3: TGCGCCAGCAGCCACCAGGAGGATGGCTACACCTTC. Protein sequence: CASSHQEDGYTF.